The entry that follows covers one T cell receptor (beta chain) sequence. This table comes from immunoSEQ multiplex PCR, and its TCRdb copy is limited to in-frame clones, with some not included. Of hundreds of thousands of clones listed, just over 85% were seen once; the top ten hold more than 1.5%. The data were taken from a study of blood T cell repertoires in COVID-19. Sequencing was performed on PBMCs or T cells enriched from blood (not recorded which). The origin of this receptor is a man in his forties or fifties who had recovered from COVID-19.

The CDR3 sequence is CASSLTLTGSKGEQFF. Written as DNA, the CDR3 is TGTGCCAGCAGCTTAACGCTTACAGGGTCTAAGGGTGAGCAGTTCTTC. The chain couples TRBV7-3 to TRBJ2-1, with D maybe TRBD1 (6 bases). The ends were cut back, 0 bases at V and 9 bases at J, with 18 bases in the middle. The CDR3 runs 16 residues. Germline V gene lookup returns CDR1 SGHTA and CDR2 FQGTGA.